The clone carrying this TCR beta chain was recorded only once. Its antigen is as yet unknown. These data belong to a study of yellow fever vaccine responses in identical twins. The CDR3 covers 13 residues. V was pared by 6 bases and J by 4 bases, with 4 bases of the junction left unmatched. General observations from the study: Convergence reportedly seemed to mark part of the twins' vaccine T cell response, with personalization marking the rest.

TCRdb independently ran MiXCR on the RT-PCR reads; one entry per CDR3 protein. The profile shows about 17,000 distinct CDR3 sequences, approximately 68% of them singletons. Specimen: T cells from blood (PBMCs), unsorted or a sorted subset (not recorded which), collected before or after yellow fever vaccination (not recorded which). The chain couples TRBV12-3 or TRBV12-4 to TRBJ1-2; TRBD1 agrees at 8 bases. This clonotype originated in a woman aged 18-29 years who received the yellow fever vaccine. The chain's CDR3 is CASSPGTGYGYTF. CDR3 sequence (DNA): TGTGCCAGCAGCCCTGGGACAGGCTATGGCTACACCTTC.